The count of the clone carrying this T cell receptor (beta chain) is one. The antigen is unknown. The data were obtained in a study of cytomegalovirus exposure and HLA in healthy donors. Overall study findings and caveats: The study flagged approximately 180 TCR beta chains as cytomegalovirus-associated. Accounts indicate the classifier identified cytomegalovirus status with strong specificity and sensitivity.

This CDR3 comprises 15 residues. The V gene end was trimmed by 2 bases and the J gene end by 2 bases; junction bases not matched to a gene: 2. The germline CDR1 and CDR2 sequences are MDHEN and SYDVKM. It was with 60 Vbeta and 13 Jbeta primers that the PCR ran. Sequenced by immunoSEQ multiplex PCR; TCRdb stores in-frame clones only, minus some. Among about 50,000 clones listed, roughly 82% were seen once. The source of this sequence is a man in his thirties or forties in good health and CMV-seronegative. Sequencing was done on a sample of PBMCs. The chain is built from TRBV28 and TRBJ1-5, with 8 bases identical to TRBD1. This CDR3 is CASSLGQGGNQPQHF. The DNA for the CDR3 is TGTGCCAGCAGTTTAGGACAGGGAGGCAATCAGCCCCAGCATTTT. The entire variable domain, with the rest obtained from reference TRBV28 and TRBJ1-5, is as follows: DVKVTQSSRYLVKRTGEKVFLECVQDMDHENMFWYRQDPGLGLRLIYFSYDVKMKEKGDIPEGYSVSREKKERFSLILESASTNQTSMYLCASSLGQGGNQPQHFGDGTRLSIL.